The text below deals with one T cell receptor beta chain. TCRdb analysed the 5' RACE reads with MiXCR anew, one entry per CDR3 protein. The table has 350,000 to 450,000 distinct CDR3 sequences, approximately 25% seen once. This sample was included in a study of T-cell memory formation after mild COVID-19. Deletions cut 1 base from V and 6 bases from J, with 9 bases between. Germline V gene lookup returns CDR1 SGHTA and CDR2 FQGNSA. The CDR3 runs 13 residues. Sequencing used PBMCs or a T cell subset sorted from them (not recorded which). The chain recombines TRBV7-2 with TRBJ1-2; no definite D call. This clonotype was obtained from an adult woman who had mild COVID-19 (a few samples of this study predate the infection). Cell type and time point are not known. The CDR3: CASSLEPYDGYTF. The DNA of the CDR3 is TGTGCCAGCAGCTTAGAGCCTTATGATGGCTACACCTTC.